A selection of T cell receptor beta chains follows, all from one sample in a study of blood T cell repertoires in COVID-19. Sequenced by immunoSEQ multiplex PCR; TCRdb stores in-frame clones only, minus some. The table has about 45,000 clones, roughly 76% seen once. Sample: peripheral blood. These receptors all stem from a woman aged 65 to 85 with acute or convalescent COVID-19. Each CDR3 is given with its conserved first and last residue. A D gene is named only where the DNA matches it firmly. Clone size is given for some rows only: seen once, a few or many times, or a class if the clone is expanded.

DNA	CDR3	D	V	J	size
TGTGCCAGCAGTTACTCTCGGTCAACTACCGCCACTGAAGCTTTCTTT	CASSYSRSTTATEAFF	NA	TRBV6-5	TRBJ1-1	NA
TGTGCCAGCTCACCTTGGGACAGGGTAGGTTTT	CASSPWDRVGF	TRBD1	TRBV18	TRBJ1-6	NA
TGTGCCAGTTCGGGTGTTGACAGGGGGTACTATGGCTACACCTTC	CASSGVDRGYYGYTF	TRBD1	TRBV19	TRBJ1-2	NA
TGTGCCAGTAGTATAGGCGGGAATCGGGATTCACCCCTCCACTTT	CASSIGGNRDSPLHF	NA	TRBV19	TRBJ1-6	NA
TGCGCCAGCAGCACAGCGGGGGGGCTCCAAGAGACCCAGTACTTC	CASSTAGGLQETQYF	TRBD2	TRBV5-1	TRBJ2-5	NA
TGTGCCAGCTCACCCGGACTAGCGGGGGGCACAGATACGCAGTATTTT	CASSPGLAGGTDTQYF	TRBD2	TRBV18	TRBJ2-3	NA
TGCGCCAGCAGGTTAGGACACGCAGTCTACGAGCAGTACTTC	CASRLGHAVYEQYF	NA	TRBV5-1	TRBJ2-7	NA
TGTGCCAGCAGCTTAGATCACGCAGGCCTAAGTGGCTACACCTTC	CASSLDHAGLSGYTF	NA	TRBV11-2	TRBJ1-2	NA
TGTGCCAGCAAAACTACGACAGATTATGGCTACACCTTC	CASKTTTDYGYTF	NA	TRBV2	TRBJ1-2	NA
TGTGCCAGCAGCCGGACAGGGAATCAGCCCCAGCATTTT	CASSRTGNQPQHF	TRBD1	TRBV5-6	TRBJ1-5	once
TGCGCCAGCAGCCAAGATGGGGGGTGGGACAGGGGCAATGAGCAGTTCTTC	CASSQDGGWDRGNEQFF	TRBD1	TRBV4-3	TRBJ2-1	NA
TGTGCCACCAGTGCCCCGGGGGTAAACATTCAGTACTTC	CATSAPGVNIQYF	NA	TRBV24-1	TRBJ2-4	once
TGCGCCAGCACCCCGGGAGCGGGAGGGTACAATGAGCAGTTCTTC	CASTPGAGGYNEQFF	TRBD2	TRBV5-1	TRBJ2-1	NA
TGTGCCAGCAGTGAGACAGGGAGAAATTCACCCCTCCACTTT	CASSETGRNSPLHF	TRBD1	TRBV2	TRBJ1-6	NA
TGTGCCATCAGGCCGGAGGGAAACACCATATATTTT	CAIRPEGNTIYF	NA	TRBV10-3	TRBJ1-3	once
TGTGCCAGCTCACCAGATAGCGACACCTCCTACGAGCAGTACTTC	CASSPDSDTSYEQYF	NA	TRBV18	TRBJ2-7	NA
TGCGCCAGCGGTTTCAGGGGCATGGATGGCTACACCTTC	CASGFRGMDGYTF	NA	TRBV10-2	TRBJ1-2	NA
TGTGCCATCAGTGCCCGGACAGGGGATGGCTACACCTTC	CAISARTGDGYTF	TRBD1	TRBV10-3	TRBJ1-2	NA
TGTGCCAGCAGCGTAGATGGGAGCACCGGGGAGCTGTTTTTT	CASSVDGSTGELFF	NA	TRBV9	TRBJ2-2	NA
TGTGCCAGCAGTACTGCAAACAGGGAAGCCGAGCAGTACTTC	CASSTANREAEQYF	NA	TRBV6-5	TRBJ2-7	NA
TGTGCCAGCAGTTTGAGAGCGGGAGACGAGCAGTACTTC	CASSLRAGDEQYF	TRBD2	TRBV28	TRBJ2-7	few
TGTGCCAGCACCATCAGGTCGGTGCAGGGATCCTACGAGCAGTACTTC	CASTIRSVQGSYEQYF	NA	TRBV11-2	TRBJ2-7	NA
TGTGCCATCAGCCAGCCTAATTACGGGGGAAGCGGGTACGGCTACACCTTC	CAISQPNYGGSGYGYTF	NA	TRBV10-3	TRBJ1-2	NA
TGTGCCAGCAGCGACTGGACAGGGAACACTGAAGCTTTCTTT	CASSDWTGNTEAFF	TRBD1	TRBV5-4	TRBJ1-1	NA
TGTGCCAGCAGCTTGGTTAGCGGGAGCTCCTACAATGAGCAGTTCTTC	CASSLVSGSSYNEQFF	TRBD2	TRBV5-4	TRBJ2-1	NA
TGTGCCAGCAGCTTCACAGGGGCGGCAGATACGCAGTATTTT	CASSFTGAADTQYF	TRBD1	TRBV7-2	TRBJ2-3	NA
TGTGCCAGCAGCCACCCGGGGAGAGGGGATACGCAGTATTTT	CASSHPGRGDTQYF	NA	TRBV14	TRBJ2-3	NA
TGTGCCACCATTATAAGGACAGGGTTTTCTGGCTACACCTTC	CATIIRTGFSGYTF	TRBD1	TRBV24-1	TRBJ1-2	NA
TGTGCCAGCAGCCAAGTCGTCCAGGGCGGATCACCCCTCCACTTT	CASSQVVQGGSPLHF	NA	TRBV3-1/TRBV3-2	TRBJ1-6	few
TGCAGTGCTAGTAAATACGACAGTTACAATGAGCAGTTCTTC	CSASKYDSYNEQFF	NA	TRBV20-1	TRBJ2-1	NA
TGTGCCAGCAGTTTAGGGCCCCCATTCAGGGGGCAGTACTTC	CASSLGPPFRGQYF	NA	TRBV28	TRBJ2-7	NA
TGTGCCAGCAGCGTTATTACAGGGGGCGCTGAAGCTTTCTTT	CASSVITGGAEAFF	TRBD1	TRBV7-2	TRBJ1-1	NA
TGTGCCAGCAGTTACCTTTGGCAGGGGGGAAACTATGGCTACACCTTC	CASSYLWQGGNYGYTF	TRBD1	TRBV6-5	TRBJ1-2	NA
TGCGCCAGCAGCCCTGGCCAGGACACAGATACGCAGTATTTT	CASSPGQDTDTQYF	NA	TRBV5-1	TRBJ2-3	NA
TGTGCCAGCAGCTTTAAAAGCGGGGGGTACGGGCAGTACTTC	CASSFKSGGYGQYF	TRBD2	TRBV11-2	TRBJ2-7	NA
TGCACCAGCAGCCAAGTTGGGCGAGAAGGCTACACCTTC	CTSSQVGREGYTF	NA	TRBV1	TRBJ1-2	few
TGCAGTGCCAGTCCCGGGACAGGGTCGTATGGCTACACCTTC	CSASPGTGSYGYTF	TRBD1	TRBV20-1	TRBJ1-2	once
TGCAGCGTTGAAGAGGGGGGGAGAGGCTACACCTTC	CSVEEGGRGYTF	NA	TRBV29-1	TRBJ1-2	NA
TGTGCCTGGAGCGGACAGGTTGACTATGGCTACACCTTC	CAWSGQVDYGYTF	TRBD1	TRBV30	TRBJ1-2	NA
TGTGCCAGCAGGACAGGGGGTACAGATACGCAGTATTTT	CASRTGGTDTQYF	TRBD1	TRBV28	TRBJ2-3	NA
TGTGCCAGCAGCCAAGAGAGGCTGGGACAGGAGGTGAGGGCCCAGTACTTC	CASSQERLGQEVRAQYF	TRBD1	TRBV4-2	TRBJ2-5	NA
TGTGCCAGCAGCTTAGCCGTCGGGAGGGGTACAGATACGCAGTATTTT	CASSLAVGRGTDTQYF	TRBD2	TRBV7-2	TRBJ2-3	NA
TGTGCCAGCAGCGTAGACGGGGACTACGAGCAGTACTTC	CASSVDGDYEQYF	NA	TRBV9	TRBJ2-7	NA
TGTGCCACCAGCTTCAGGGGGGAGACCCAGTACTTC	CATSFRGETQYF	TRBD1	TRBV24-1	TRBJ2-5	NA